One sample yielded the 6 T cell receptor beta chains listed below, sequenced in a study of T cell responses to AZD1222 COVID-19 vaccine. Produced via immunoSEQ multiplex PCR; TCRdb's table is partial and in-frame only. Of 100,000 to 150,000 clones in the sample, 85% to 90% were seen once. Source: peripheral blood, taken on day 0 of AZD1222 vaccination. The receptors shown here come from an adult in good health.

The gene calls are TRBV7-6 and TRBJ2-7; D gene unclear. Trimming removed 0 bases from V and 2 bases from J, with 17 bases in between. Looked up from germline, CDR1 is SGHVS and CDR2 is FNYEAQ. The CDR3 is 17 residues long. CDR3 in amino acids: CASSLARSVTFPYEQYF. CDR3 bases: TGTGCCAGCAGCTTAGCGCGTTCGGTGACTTTTCCCTACGAGCAGTACTTC.

V usage is TRBV6-5 and J usage is TRBJ2-1; 11 positions agree with TRBD2. V dropped 6 bases and J dropped 4; count of bases not matched to a gene: 5. This CDR3 region has 15 residues. Germline V gives CDR1 MNHEY, CDR2 SVGAGI. CDR3 DNA: TGTGCCAGCAGCTACGGGACTAGCGGATACAATGAGCAGTTCTTC. Translation: CASSYGTSGYNEQFF.

The rearrangement uses TRBV12-3 or TRBV12-4 and TRBJ1-2, with a weak D call TRBD1 (5 bases). The CDR3 totals 13 residues. V shed 8 bases and J shed 5 bases, with 15 bases lying between them. The DNA of the CDR3 is TGTGCCAGCGGGGACTCTAGGGGTTATGGCTACACCTTC. Protein sequence: CASGDSRGYGYTF.

This chain joins TRBV27 and TRBJ1-2, with D perhaps TRBD1 (5 bases). The CDR3 spans 12 residues. V lost 8 bases and J lost 11, with 18 bases in between. The germline V gene encodes CDR1 MNHEY and CDR2 SMNVEV (reference sequence). The CDR3 spells CASCYAGGGYTF. CDR3 DNA sequence: TGTGCCAGCTGTTATGCGGGGGGAGGATACACCTTC.

The chain uses TRBV2 and TRBJ2-1; D not resolved. The V end lost 6 bases, the J end lost 8 bases, and 17 bases lay between the germline ends. The germline V gene has CDR1 SNHLY and CDR2 FYNNEI. The length of the CDR3 is 14 residues. The CDR3 loop reads CASREIASAYEQFF. The CDR3, as DNA: TGTGCCAGCAGAGAGATAGCCTCCGCGTATGAGCAGTTCTTC.

The rearrangement uses TRBV29-1 and TRBJ2-3; D is uncertain. The CDR3 length is 11 residues. The V end lost 7 bases, the J end lost 2 bases, and 7 bases lay between the germline ends. CDR1 and CDR2 from the germline V gene are SQVTM and ANQGSEA. In DNA form, the CDR3 reads TGCAGCGGACGGGTCACAGATACGCAGTATTTT. As protein: CSGRVTDTQYF.